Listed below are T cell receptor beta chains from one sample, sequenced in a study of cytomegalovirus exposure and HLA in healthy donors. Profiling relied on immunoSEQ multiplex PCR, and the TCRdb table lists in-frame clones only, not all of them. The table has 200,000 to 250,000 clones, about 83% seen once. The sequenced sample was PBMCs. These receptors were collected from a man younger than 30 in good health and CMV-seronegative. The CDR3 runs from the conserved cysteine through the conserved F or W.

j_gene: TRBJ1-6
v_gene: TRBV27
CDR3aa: CASTKGAVSYNSPLHF

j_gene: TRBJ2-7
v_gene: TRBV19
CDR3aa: CASGQQYEQYF

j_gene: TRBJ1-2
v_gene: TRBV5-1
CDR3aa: CASSLVGGESYGYTF

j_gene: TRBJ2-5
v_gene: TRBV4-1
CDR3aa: CASSQTTGAETQYF

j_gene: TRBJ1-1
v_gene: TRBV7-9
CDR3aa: CASSFTGDTEAFF

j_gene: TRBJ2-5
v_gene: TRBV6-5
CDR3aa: CARGAETQYF

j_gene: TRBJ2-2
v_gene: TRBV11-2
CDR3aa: CASSLGPTGELFF

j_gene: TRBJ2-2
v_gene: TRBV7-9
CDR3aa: CASSSGVRGITGELFF

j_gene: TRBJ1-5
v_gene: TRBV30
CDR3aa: CAWRGQTNGPQHF

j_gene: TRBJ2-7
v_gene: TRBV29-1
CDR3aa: CSVESLAGLGEQYF

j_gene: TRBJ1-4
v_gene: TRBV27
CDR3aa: CASSLMTATNEKLFF

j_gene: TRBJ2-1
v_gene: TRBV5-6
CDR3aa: CASSLILAGDEQFF

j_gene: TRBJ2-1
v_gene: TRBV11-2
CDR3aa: CASSLDGGRGYEQFF

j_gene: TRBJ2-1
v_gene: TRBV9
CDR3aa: CASSPLGTSVYEQFF

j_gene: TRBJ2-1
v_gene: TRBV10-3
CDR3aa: CAISDTSAGGPNEQFF

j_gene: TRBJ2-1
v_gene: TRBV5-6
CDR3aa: CASSLAGSNEQFF

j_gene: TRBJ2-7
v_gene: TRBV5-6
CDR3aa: CASSLGLVELEQYF

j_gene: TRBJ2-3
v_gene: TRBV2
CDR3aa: CASRGASNQDTQYF

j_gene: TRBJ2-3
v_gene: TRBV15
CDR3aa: CATSTLQGADTQYF

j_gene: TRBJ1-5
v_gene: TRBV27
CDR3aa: CASGFGQGGQPQHF

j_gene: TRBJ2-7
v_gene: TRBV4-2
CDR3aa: CASSHAGTGGVEQYF

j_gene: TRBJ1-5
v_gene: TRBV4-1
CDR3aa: CASSPGQGDQPQHF

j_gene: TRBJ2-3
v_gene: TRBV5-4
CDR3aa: CASSRLAGGLGTDTQYF

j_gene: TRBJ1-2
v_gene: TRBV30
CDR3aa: CALETGADGYTF

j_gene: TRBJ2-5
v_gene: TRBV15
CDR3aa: CATSRAGEGETQYF

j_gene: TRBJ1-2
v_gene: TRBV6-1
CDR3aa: CASSEALAGGYGYTF

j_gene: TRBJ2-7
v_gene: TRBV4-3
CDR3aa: CASSLQGGENEQYF

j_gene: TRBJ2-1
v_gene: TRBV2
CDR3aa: CATLQGIWNEQFF

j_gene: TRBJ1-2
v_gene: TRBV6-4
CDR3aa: CASSDWEDTGYTF

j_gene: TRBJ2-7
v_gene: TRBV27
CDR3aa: CASSNPTGGNDEQYF

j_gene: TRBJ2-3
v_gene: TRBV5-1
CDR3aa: CASSSQTVTDTQYF

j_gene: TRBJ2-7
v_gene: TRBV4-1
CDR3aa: CASSQRTSSTYEQYF

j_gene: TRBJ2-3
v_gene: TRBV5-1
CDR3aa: CASSLGLAGGGTDTQYF

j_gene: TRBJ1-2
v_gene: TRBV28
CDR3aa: CASRRQVLYGYTF

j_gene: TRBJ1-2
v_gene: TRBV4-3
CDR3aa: CASSQDWRGVGGYTF

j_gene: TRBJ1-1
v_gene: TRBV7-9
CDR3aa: CASSLVRDEAFF

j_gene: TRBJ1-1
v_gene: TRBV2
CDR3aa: CASSRTLLDAMNTEAFF

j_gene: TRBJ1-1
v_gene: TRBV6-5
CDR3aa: CASSPGALEAFF